These 15 T cell receptor beta chains came from one sample sequenced in a study of response to subunit inactivated influenza vaccine. Each CDR3 protein is one row after TCRdb ran MiXCR on the RT-PCR reads. The table shows about 780,000 distinct CDR3 sequences, with approximately 18% occurring only once. The sequences come from PBMCs from blood, collected roughly 5 days after vaccination. The receptors come from a man aged 45-65 years who received an inactivated influenza vaccine.

This chain joins TRBV6-2 or TRBV6-3 and TRBJ1-5; D gene unclear. The CDR3 length is 14 residues. The V gene lost 6 bases and the J gene lost 0 bases, with 9 bases spanning the gap. Germline V gene sequence: CDR1 MNHEY, CDR2 SVGEGT. The CDR3 DNA reads TGTGCCAGCAGCCAGGACCATAGCAATCAGCCCCAGCATTTT. Translation: CASSQDHSNQPQHF.

In this sample, this clonotype turned up a few times. V and J are TRBV29-1 and TRBJ2-5, with D tentatively TRBD1 or TRBD2 (6 bases each). The germline V gene has CDR1 SQVTM and CDR2 ANQGSEA. This CDR3 has 16 amino acids. V lost 6 bases, J lost 2 bases, and 22 bases lay in between. CDR3 nucleotide sequence: TGCAGCGTCTCCCGATATGGCAGGGGAGGACAAGAGACCCAGTACTTC. It specifies CSVSRYGRGGQETQYF.

This clonotype was seen ten or more times. This sequence joins TRBV20-1 and TRBJ2-5, with a weak D call TRBD2 (7 bases). Germline values: CDR1 DFQATT, CDR2 SNEGSKA (reference sequence). This CDR3 has 14 residues. Trimming took 6 bases from V and 5 from J, leaving 19 bases between them. The CDR3 loop reads CSALIGGAGETQYF. For the CDR3, the DNA is TGCAGTGCCCTAATAGGGGGGGCCGGCGAGACCCAGTACTTC.

The V gene is TRBV28, the J gene TRBJ2-7, with 14 bases aligning to TRBD2. Germline V gene data show CDR1 as MDHEN and CDR2 as SYDVKM. Unmatched junction bases numbered 5, after V lost 5 bases and J lost 5 bases. The CDR3 runs to 15 residues. CDR3 in amino acids: CASSLGTSGRDEQYF. Written as DNA, the CDR3 is TGTGCCAGCAGTCTCGGGACTAGCGGGAGAGACGAGCAGTACTTC.

This clonotype was counted at least ten times. This chain links TRBV6-1 with TRBJ2-6; D might be TRBD1 (6 bases). V lost 6 bases and J lost 4, with 13 bases in between. The CDR3 sequence is 15 residues long. Germline values: CDR1 MNHNS, CDR2 SASEGT. The CDR3 reads CASSPTGSGANVLTF. CDR3 bases: TGTGCCAGCAGCCCTACAGGGTCAGGGGCCAACGTCCTGACTTTC.

This clonotype was seen only a few times. The genes are TRBV7-2 and TRBJ1-2; D gene unclear. CDR1 SGHTA and CDR2 FQGNSA come from the germline V gene. This CDR3 is built from 13 residues. The V end lost 11 bases, the J end lost 2 bases, and 15 bases lay between the germline ends. The CDR3 DNA reads TGTGCCGGAAAAAACGGGATGAACTATGGCTACACCTTC. Residues: CAGKNGMNYGYTF.

This clonotype was counted a few times. The chain recombines TRBV6-1 with TRBJ2-2; D remains unclear. The CDR3 covers 15 residues. The germline V gene encodes CDR1 MNHNS and CDR2 SASEGT. The V end lost 5 bases, the J end lost 1 base, and 11 bases lay between the germline ends. The CDR3 loop is CASSPPQRNTGELFF. CDR3 sequence (DNA): TGTGCCAGCAGTCCGCCGCAGCGGAACACCGGGGAGCTGTTTTTT.

In this sample, this clonotype turned up a few times. The chain is built from TRBV11-2 and TRBJ2-1; TRBD1 aligns across 7 bases. J was trimmed by 3 bases and V by 5 bases; bases with no gene match: 10. The germline CDR1 and CDR2 sequences are SGHAT and FQNNGV. The CDR3 extends over 16 amino acids. CDR3 nucleotide sequence: TGTGCCAGCAGCCCACTCTCGGGACAGATCTACAATGAGCAGTTCTTC. Amino acid sequence: CASSPLSGQIYNEQFF.

This chain uses TRBV20-1 with TRBJ1-2, with a tentative D call TRBD1 (6 bases). V gave up 4 bases and J gave up 7 bases, with 19 bases separating them. Germline values: CDR1 DFQATT, CDR2 SNEGSKA (reference sequence). CDR3 length: 14 residues. CDR3: CSANPNSGTTGYTF. CDR3 in DNA: TGCAGTGCTAACCCAAACTCCGGGACAACTGGCTACACCTTC.

This clonotype was seen a handful of times. V gene TRBV7-2 combines with J gene TRBJ1-6; D call uncertain. The CDR3 length is 13 residues. V was cut by 0 bases and J by 5 bases, with 2 bases left in between. In germline, CDR1 is SGHTA, CDR2 FQGNSA. CDR3 protein: CASSLAHNSPLHF. Here the CDR3 DNA reads TGTGCCAGCAGCTTAGCCCATAATTCACCCCTCCACTTT.

The chain is built from TRBV20-1 and TRBJ1-2; 7 bases match TRBD1. CDR1 DFQATT and CDR2 SNEGSKA come from the germline V gene (reference sequence). This CDR3 region has 13 residues. The trim removed 5 bases at V and 3 bases at J, leaving 6 bases unmatched. CDR3 sequence: CSAEPTGHYGYTF. CDR3 DNA: TGCAGTGCTGAACCGACAGGGCACTATGGCTACACCTTC.

This rearrangement joins TRBV6-1 to TRBJ2-5; 10 bases map to TRBD1. CDR1 and CDR2 from the germline V gene are MNHNS and SASEGT. V was pared by 6 bases and J by 5 bases, with 9 bases of the junction left unmatched. This CDR3 region has 15 residues. CDR3 protein: CASSAGTGVWETQYF. CDR3 nucleotide sequence: TGTGCCAGCAGCGCCGGGACAGGGGTTTGGGAGACCCAGTACTTC.

The chain's CDR3 is CSARGGSDRALTEQFF. For the CDR3, the DNA is TGCAGTGCTAGAGGGGGGTCGGACAGGGCCTTAACTGAGCAGTTCTTC. This rearrangement joins TRBV20-1 to TRBJ2-1, with 8 bases that match TRBD1. Germline V gives CDR1 DFQATT, CDR2 SNEGSKA (reference sequence). CDR3 length equals 16 residues. The V and J ends lost 1 base and 9 bases, in that order; junction bases with no gene match: 14.

This clonotype was detected ten times or more. For the CDR3, the DNA is TGCGCCAGCAGCCAAGACAGGGGCGCGGGAGCTTTCTTT. The encoded protein is CASSQDRGAGAFF. This chain connects TRBV4-3 to TRBJ1-1; D is perhaps TRBD1 (6 bases). Germline values: CDR1 LGHNA, CDR2 YSLEER. This CDR3 contains 13 residues. V lost 0 bases, J lost 10 bases, and 12 bases lay in between.

This rearrangement joins TRBV6-2 or TRBV6-3 to TRBJ2-5; 9 nucleotides match TRBD2. The CDR3 is 17 amino acids. From germline, CDR1 is MNHEY and CDR2 SVGEGT. The V and J ends lost 2 bases and 3 bases, in that order; junction bases with no gene match: 10. The CDR3: CASSYGGSGRRKETQYF. CDR3 DNA: TGTGCCAGCAGTTACGGAGGTAGCGGGAGACGTAAAGAGACCCAGTACTTC.